One and the same sample provided the 7 T cell receptor beta chains below, sequenced in a study of blood T cells in healthy people across ages. Primers used in a second PCR of roughly 7 to 12 cycles were a sample-barcoded 5' primer and a J-beta primer mix. TCRdb re-called the 5' RACE reads through MiXCR, storing one row per CDR3 protein. The repertoire consists of fewer than 1 million distinct CDR3 sequences, with under 45% occurring once and the leading ten covering about 19%. Input material: blood. The receptors were gathered from a man in his 60s in good health.

The table lists this clonotype with a few counts. The chain uses TRBV5-1 and TRBJ2-7, with 9 positions matching TRBD1. From germline, CDR1 is SGHRS and CDR2 YFSETQ. V lost 6 bases and J lost 5; bases outside the gene matches: 6. CDR3 length: 13 residues. The CDR3 region has the DNA TGCGCCAGCACCGGGACAGGGATCCACGAGCAGTACTTC. Protein: CASTGTGIHEQYF.

The chain's CDR3 is CAISESNLDTQYF. The CDR3 nucleotides read TGTGCCATCAGTGAGTCGAATCTAGATACGCAGTATTTT. This rearrangement joins TRBV10-3 to TRBJ2-3, with no clear D. Trimming shortened V by 0 bases and J by 5 bases, and 6 bases separated the two germline ends. CDR1 is ENHRY and CDR2 is SYGVKD in the germline V gene. CDR3 length equals 13 residues.

In its sample, this clonotype was seen a few times. The rearrangement joins TRBV6-2 or TRBV6-3 to TRBJ2-3, with D unresolved. The V end lost 5 bases, the J end lost 2 bases, and 11 bases lay between the germline ends. The CDR3 sequence is 14 residues long. Germline lookup yields CDR1 MNHEY and CDR2 SVGEGT. The chain's CDR3 is CASSRRHSTDTQYF. The CDR3, as DNA: TGTGCCAGCAGTCGACGACACTCCACAGATACGCAGTATTTT.

The gene calls are TRBV4-1 and TRBJ2-7; 7 bases align to TRBD1. TRBJ2-5 explains the end of the DNA better; the J call may be wrong. This CDR3 region has 16 residues. Germline-derived CDR1 and CDR2 are MGHRA and YSYEKL. Here the CDR3 DNA reads TGCGCCAGCAGCCAGTTTACAGGGGCTGTCTTTGAGACCCAGTACTTC. It translates to CASSQFTGAVFETQYF.

The chain couples TRBV15 to TRBJ1-1; 7 bases match TRBD1. This CDR3 is 14 amino acids long. Germline V gene lookup returns CDR1 LNHNV and CDR2 YYDKDF (reference sequence). The V segment lost 5 bases and the J segment 2 bases; nucleotides outside the gene matches: 5. The CDR3 protein is CATSRGTVNTEAFF. As DNA, the CDR3 is TGTGCCACCAGCCGCGGGACAGTAAACACTGAAGCTTTCTTT.

The rearrangement links TRBV9 to TRBJ1-2; D is perhaps TRBD1 (5 bases). CDR1 and CDR2 (germline): SGDLS, YYNGEE. Between the trimmed V and J ends, which lost 3 bases and 2 bases, there was a span of 8 bases. The CDR3 totals 13 residues. The DNA of the CDR3 is TGTGCCAGCAGCGCAAACAGGAACTATGGCTACACCTTC. Translation gives CASSANRNYGYTF. The variable domain in full, completed from reference TRBV9 and TRBJ1-2, reads DSGVTQTPKHLITATGQRVTLRCSPRSGDLSVYWYQQSLDQGLQFLIQYYNGEERAKGNILERFSAQQFPDLHSELNLSSLELGDSALYFCASSANRNYGYTFGSGTRLTVV.

This clonotype was observed a few times. This sequence joins TRBV29-1 and TRBJ2-7; no clear D. CDR1 and CDR2 (germline): SQVTM, ANQGSEA. V shed 0 bases and J shed 0 bases, with 15 bases lying between them. The CDR3 is 16 residues long. CDR3 region: CSVEDLEDDNSYEQYF. The CDR3 DNA reads TGCAGCGTTGAAGATCTTGAGGACGACAACTCCTACGAGCAGTACTTC.